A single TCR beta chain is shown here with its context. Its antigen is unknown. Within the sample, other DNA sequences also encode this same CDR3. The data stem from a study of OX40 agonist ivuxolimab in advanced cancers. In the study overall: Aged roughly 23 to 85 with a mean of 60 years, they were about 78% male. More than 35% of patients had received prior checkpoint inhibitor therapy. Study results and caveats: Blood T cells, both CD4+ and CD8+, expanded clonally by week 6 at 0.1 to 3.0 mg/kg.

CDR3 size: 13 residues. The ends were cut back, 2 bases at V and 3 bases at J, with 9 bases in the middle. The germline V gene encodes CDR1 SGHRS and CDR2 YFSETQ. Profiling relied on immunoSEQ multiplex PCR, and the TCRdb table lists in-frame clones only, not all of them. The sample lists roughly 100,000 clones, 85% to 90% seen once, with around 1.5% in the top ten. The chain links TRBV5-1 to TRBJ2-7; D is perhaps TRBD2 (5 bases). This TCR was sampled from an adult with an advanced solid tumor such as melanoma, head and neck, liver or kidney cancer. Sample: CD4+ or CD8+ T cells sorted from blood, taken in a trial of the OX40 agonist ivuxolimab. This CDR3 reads CASSLREGYEQYF. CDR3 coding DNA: TGCGCCAGCAGCTTACGTGAGGGCTACGAGCAGTACTTC. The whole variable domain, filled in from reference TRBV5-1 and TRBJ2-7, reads KAGVTQTPRYLIKTRGQQVTLSCSPISGHRSVSWYQQTPGQGLQFLFEYFSETQRNKGNFPGRFSGRQFSNSRSEMNVSTLELGDSALYLCASSLREGYEQYFGPGTRLTVT.